This T cell receptor (beta chain) stems from a study of cytomegalovirus exposure and HLA in healthy donors. Study details: An early release of data contained tens of millions of unique TCRs, which came from HLA-typed donors. Whole-study results and caveats: There were reportedly fewer N-insertions in an Asian-associated ancestry cluster than the roughly 700-donor mean, in a later analysis. Links to common viral pathogens appeared, in a later analysis, for several of the most significant clusters.

Donors showed nominal health when sampled, although they likely had unrecorded immune exposures. This CDR3 is 15 amino acids long. Germline CDR1 MNHNS, CDR2 SASEGT. V lost 7 bases, J lost 5 bases, and 11 bases stayed unmatched. A word on this clone: The antigen remains undetermined.

The PCR had 60 Vbeta and 13 Jbeta primers. TCRdb keeps only in-frame clones here, not all; method: immunoSEQ multiplex PCR. The data hold fewer than 120,000 clones, with approximately 82% observed a single time. The source material was PBMCs. The V and J genes are TRBV6-1 and TRBJ2-3; TRBD1 matches 8 bases. The receptor's source is a man aged 30-40 years in good health and CMV-seropositive. The CDR3 region is CASTAGQGAGDTQYF. The CDR3 coding sequence is TGTGCCAGCACCGCCGGGCAGGGGGCAGGAGATACGCAGTATTTT.